The 28 T cell receptor beta chains in this list originate from one sample, sequenced in a study of T cell repertoires in cytomegalovirus infection (dated by TCRdb to about 2019). The instrument given in TCRdb is Illumina HiSeq 1500. Through fastp at Q25 and MiXCR, TCRdb rebuilt clones from the public reads, retaining in-frame beta chains. Entries that share a CDR3 protein sequence are merged under the most common genes and DNA. The sample records a few hundred thousand distinct CDR3 sequences, over 7.5% of which are singletons. In total, the top ten clones hold about 3.9% of the sample. The specimen sequenced was PBMCs. All receptors come from a human donor in good health (CMV status not recorded). Some clones in this sample may be carry-over from other donors' samples.

This chain connects TRBV5-1 to TRBJ1-2; D may be TRBD1 (6 bases). Germline CDR1 and CDR2: SGHRS and YFSETQ. The CDR3 has 14 amino acids. V gave up 5 bases and J gave up 1 base, with 12 bases separating them. The CDR3 DNA reads as TGCGCCAGCAGACCCGACAGGCGTAACTATGGCTACACCTTC. This gives the protein CASRPDRRNYGYTF.

This clonotype was found many times. The rearrangement joins TRBV7-9 to TRBJ1-2; D not certain. CDR3 size: 15 residues. Germline V gene sequence: CDR1 SEHNR, CDR2 FQNEAQ (reference sequence). V shed 2 bases and J shed 0 bases, with 10 bases lying between them. CDR3 protein: CASSLSSLSNYGYTF. The CDR3 DNA sequence: TGTGCCAGCAGCTTATCGTCTCTGTCTAACTATGGCTACACCTTC.

The genes are TRBV6-2 or TRBV6-3 and TRBJ1-5; 9 bases line up with TRBD1. From germline, CDR1 is MNHEY and CDR2 SVGEGT. V was pared by 6 bases and J by 2 bases, with 14 bases of the junction left unmatched. There are 18 residues in the CDR3. The DNA for the CDR3 is TGTGCCAGCAGCCTGGGGACAGGGTTGCTTGTTGGCAATCAGCCCCAGCATTTT. Amino acids: CASSLGTGLLVGNQPQHF.

This clonotype was recorded a few times. The chain recombines TRBV7-6 with TRBJ2-2; 9 nucleotides match TRBD2. CDR3 size: 15 residues. Trimming took 7 bases from V and 1 from J; bases not matched to a gene: 4. Germline loops: CDR1 SGHVS, CDR2 FNYEAQ. CDR3 loop: CASIKTSGNTGELFF. CDR3 nucleotide sequence: TGTGCCAGCATCAAGACTAGCGGGAACACCGGGGAGCTGTTTTTT.

The sample holds many counts of this clonotype. The CDR3 is CASSSRDVQEIAKNIQYF. As DNA, the CDR3 is TGTGCCAGCAGCTCACGGGACGTACAAGAAATAGCCAAAAACATTCAGTACTTC. The J gene is TRBJ2-4, the V gene TRBV7-2; D tentatively reads TRBD1 or TRBD2 (5 bases each). CDR1 and CDR2 from the germline V gene are SGHTA and FQGNSA. The CDR3 is made up of 18 amino acids. Trimming removed 4 bases at V and 0 bases at J, with 19 bases between.

The chain couples TRBV12-3 or TRBV12-4 to TRBJ1-5, with D possibly being TRBD1 (5 bases). V lost 5 bases, J lost 3 bases, and 14 bases lay in between. The CDR3 is made up of 15 amino acids. The CDR3 loop is CASSPPGRANQPQHF. As DNA, the CDR3 is TGTGCCAGCAGTCCCCCGGGCAGGGCCAATCAGCCCCAGCATTTT.

This clonotype has a count of ten or more. J is TRBJ2-2 and V is TRBV10-3; tentative D call: TRBD2 (6 bases). From germline, CDR1 is ENHRY and CDR2 SYGVKD. Trimming took off 0 bases at V and 7 bases at J, with 12 bases between the two ends. The CDR3 extends over 15 amino acids. The CDR3 DNA sequence: TGTGCCATCAGTGAGTCGGGGAGGAACGGCGGGGAGCTGTTTTTT. It translates to CAISESGRNGGELFF.

This clonotype was counted at least ten times. The V gene is TRBV19, the J gene TRBJ2-1, with a weak D call TRBD1 (6 bases). Germline V CDR1 and CDR2: LNHDA, SQIVND (reference sequence). V lost 7 bases and J 2 bases, leaving 15 bases between the germline ends. CDR3 length equals 15 residues. CDR3 nucleotides: TGTGCCAGTACCAAAAGGCAGGGGCCCTACAATGAGCAGTTCTTC. Residues: CASTKRQGPYNEQFF.

The V gene is TRBV7-2, the J gene TRBJ2-7, with TRBD1 matching over 7 bases. This CDR3 has 15 amino acids. The V gene's germline CDR1 is SGHTA and CDR2 FQGNSA. Trimming removed 4 bases from V and 5 bases from J; junction bases left unmatched: 11. CDR3 loop: CASSYRQGRSDEQYF. CDR3 bases: TGTGCCAGCAGCTATCGACAGGGAAGATCCGACGAGCAGTACTTC. The variable domain in full, with the rest retrieved from reference TRBV7-2 and TRBJ2-7, is GAGVSQSPSNKVTEKGKDVELRCDPISGHTALYWYRQSLGQGLEFLIYFQGNSAPDKSGLPSDRFSAERTGGSVSTLTIQRTQQEDSAVYLCASSYRQGRSDEQYFGPGTRLTVT.

This clonotype was seen at least ten times. The chain has TRBV7-9 and TRBJ2-5, with TRBD2 as a possible D gene (5 bases). Trimming shortened V by 1 base and J by 3 bases, and 9 bases separated the two germline ends. The germline V gene has CDR1 SEHNR and CDR2 FQNEAQ (reference sequence). The CDR3 is 14 residues long. The CDR3 DNA follows: TGTGCCAGCAGCTTAGTTACGGGGAAAGAGACCCAGTACTTC. It yields the protein CASSLVTGKETQYF.

A remark on this clonotype: Possible read error: a much larger clone is one base away. This rearrangement joins TRBV7-2 to TRBJ1-3; D unresolved. This CDR3 is built from 16 residues. Germline loops: CDR1 SGHTA, CDR2 FQGNSA. The CDR3 DNA reads TGTGCCAGCAGCTTAAAGGTGTCAAACTCTGGAAACGCCATATATTTT. This encodes CASSLKVSNSGNAIYF.

In its sample, this clonotype was seen many times. The chain combines TRBV7-9 with TRBJ2-3, with 8 bases fitting TRBD1. Unmatched junction bases numbered 10, after V lost 7 bases and J lost 1 base. The germline gives CDR1 SEHNR, CDR2 FQNEAQ (reference sequence). The CDR3 is made up of 16 amino acids. For the CDR3, the DNA is TGTGCCAGCACCCCCGTAGACAGGGGACGCACAGATACGCAGTATTTT. Its protein product is CASTPVDRGRTDTQYF.

The table lists this clonotype with many counts. CDR3 sequence reads: CASRQFPGSSNQPQHF. CDR3 sequence (DNA): TGTGCCAGTAGACAATTCCCGGGCAGTAGCAATCAGCCCCAGCATTTT. The chain links TRBV19 to TRBJ1-5; D call uncertain. Trimming took off 6 bases at V and 0 bases at J, with 15 bases between the two ends. The germline V gene has CDR1 LNHDA and CDR2 SQIVND (reference sequence). The CDR3 loop spans 16 amino acids. The full variable domain, completed using reference TRBV19 and TRBJ1-5, is DGGITQSPKYLFRKEGQNVTLSCEQNLNHDAMYWYRQDPGQGLRLIYYSQIVNDFQKGDIAEGYSVSREKKESFPLTVTSAQKNPTAFYLCASRQFPGSSNQPQHFGDGTRLSIL.

V and J are TRBV29-1 and TRBJ2-1; D may be TRBD1 or TRBD2 (5 bases each). Germline V gene lookup returns CDR1 SQVTM and CDR2 ANQGSEA. Deletions cut 1 base from V and 10 bases from J, with 17 bases between. The CDR3 is 14 residues long. This CDR3 reads CSVEVGDLRREQFF. The CDR3 region has the DNA TGCAGCGTTGAAGTGGGGGACCTAAGGCGGGAGCAGTTCTTC.

This clonotype was observed at least ten times. The chain carries TRBV7-9 and TRBJ2-7; 8 nucleotides agree with TRBD1. Germline V CDR1 and CDR2: SEHNR, FQNEAQ (reference sequence). The trim removed 5 bases at V and 9 bases at J, leaving 3 bases unmatched. The CDR3 is 11 residues long. CDR3 residues: CASSHGTGQYF. Written as DNA, the CDR3 is TGTGCCAGCAGCCATGGGACAGGGCAGTACTTC.

This clonotype was detected a few times. The chain uses TRBV4-3 and TRBJ2-3; D uncertain. Germline CDR1 is LGHNA and CDR2 is YSLEER. This CDR3 spans 14 amino acids. Trimming removed 1 base from V and 4 bases from J, with 9 bases in between. The CDR3 here is CASSQVTSPDTQYF. The CDR3 DNA follows: TGCGCCAGCAGCCAAGTGACCTCCCCAGATACGCAGTATTTT.

In the case of this clonotype: A much bigger clone sits one base away, suggesting this may be a read error. The chain couples TRBV7-2 to TRBJ2-7; D may be TRBD2 (6 bases). The CDR3 runs to 14 residues. Germline lookup yields CDR1 SGHTA and CDR2 FQGNSA. Trimming pared 2 bases from V and 3 bases from J, leaving 11 bases between. CDR3 loop: CASSLLRDYYEQYF. CDR3 bases: TGTGCCAGCAGCTTACTGCGGGATTACTACGAGCAGTACTTC.

The V call is TRBV7-8, the J call TRBJ2-3, with 13 bases identical to TRBD2. V shed 2 bases and J 5 bases; nucleotides not matched to a gene: 10. The CDR3 length is 18 residues. The germline V gene encodes CDR1 SGHVS and CDR2 FQNEAQ. The CDR3 DNA follows: TGTGCCAGCAGCTTACCGCCTATGACTAGCGGGGGGAAAGATACGCAGTATTTT. It codes for CASSLPPMTSGGKDTQYF.

In this sample, this clonotype turned up many times. The chain couples TRBV7-2 to TRBJ2-7; D is ambiguous. The germline gives CDR1 SGHTA, CDR2 FQGNSA. The CDR3 is made up of 12 amino acids. V gave up 5 bases and J gave up 0 bases, with 5 bases separating them. The CDR3 DNA is TGTGCCAGCAGCCCCACCTCCTACGAGCAGTACTTC. It codes for CASSPTSYEQYF. The variable domain in full, with the rest retrieved from reference TRBV7-2 and TRBJ2-7, is GAGVSQSPSNKVTEKGKDVELRCDPISGHTALYWYRQSLGQGLEFLIYFQGNSAPDKSGLPSDRFSAERTGGSVSTLTIQRTQQEDSAVYLCASSPTSYEQYFGPGTRLTVT.

In regard to this clonotype: Without the conserved terminal phenylalanine or tryptophan, this CDR3 likely stems from a read error. The rearrangement links TRBV7-9 to TRBJ1-6; D unclear. This CDR3 is 17 amino acids long. CDR1 is SEHNR, CDR2 FQNEAQ, per germline (reference sequence). CDR3 nucleotides: TGTGCCAGCAGCTTAGTTGGACGGCAAGCTTATAATTCACTCCTCCACGTT. Translation: CASSLVGRQAYNSLLHV.

This clonotype was detected many times. The rearrangement links TRBV7-8 to TRBJ2-7; D unclear. The germline gives CDR1 SGHVS, CDR2 FQNEAQ. V lost 5 bases to trimming and J lost 4 bases, with 9 bases between them. This CDR3 is 12 amino acids long. The CDR3 here is CASSAIKYEQYF. The CDR3 DNA sequence: TGTGCCAGCAGCGCTATCAAATACGAGCAGTACTTC.

The gene calls are TRBV28 and TRBJ1-1, with a possible D match to TRBD1 (5 bases). Per germline, CDR1 MDHEN and CDR2 SYDVKM. With 1 base removed from V and 0 bases from J, the gap between germline ends came to 6 bases. The CDR3 loop spans 14 amino acids. CDR3 region: CASSLYRLNTEAFF. The CDR3, as DNA: TGTGCCAGCAGTTTATACAGGCTGAACACTGAAGCTTTCTTT.

In this sample, this clonotype turned up many times. The genes are TRBV7-8 and TRBJ2-2; D is unresolved. Germline CDR1 is SGHVS and CDR2 is FQNEAQ. This CDR3 contains 13 residues. The V and J ends lost 7 bases and 1 base respectively, with 7 bases between them. The chain's CDR3 is CASINGNTGELFF. The CDR3 DNA sequence: TGTGCCAGCATCAACGGGAACACCGGGGAGCTGTTTTTT.

This chain connects TRBV12-3 or TRBV12-4 to TRBJ1-5; D is ambiguous. The CDR3 loop spans 12 amino acids. V gave up 0 bases and J gave up 14 bases, with 11 bases separating them. CDR3 nucleotide sequence: TGTGCCAGCAGTTTAGCCAACGTCGGGGAGCATTTT. It specifies CASSLANVGEHF.

This clonotype has a count of ten or more. The rearrangement joins TRBV7-2 to TRBJ1-1, with D possibly matching TRBD1 (5 bases). CDR1 and CDR2 from the germline V gene are SGHTA and FQGNSA. The germline V and J ends were trimmed by 1 base and 0 bases, with 9 bases remaining between them. The CDR3 has 15 residues. Here the CDR3 reads CASSLVLGLNTEAFF. CDR3 nucleotides: TGTGCCAGCAGCTTAGTGTTGGGACTGAACACTGAAGCTTTCTTT.

The sample holds many counts of this clonotype. The CDR3: CASSPGDRGGYGYTF. CDR3 sequence (DNA): TGTGCCAGCAGCCCTGGGGACAGGGGGGGTTATGGCTACACCTTC. The chain combines TRBV7-2 with TRBJ1-2; 11 bases match TRBD1. Germline V gene sequence: CDR1 SGHTA, CDR2 FQGNSA. This CDR3 is built from 15 residues. V lost 5 bases, J lost 5 bases, and 7 bases stayed unmatched.

In this sample, this clonotype turned up many times. The chain links TRBV20-1 to TRBJ1-1; D ambiguous. The germline V and J ends were trimmed by 6 bases and 1 base, with 9 bases remaining between them. CDR3 size: 12 residues. Germline V gives CDR1 DFQATT, CDR2 SNEGSKA (reference sequence). CDR3 bases: TGCAGTGCGCCCGGGTGGAACACTGAAGCTTTCTTT. Residues: CSAPGWNTEAFF.

The chain couples TRBV7-2 to TRBJ2-3; D uncertain. The CDR3 covers 12 residues. Germline V gene data show CDR1 as SGHTA and CDR2 as FQGNSA. V gave up 5 bases and J gave up 4 bases, with 7 bases separating them. The CDR3 reads CASSPAPDTQYF. The DNA of the CDR3 is TGTGCCAGCAGCCCAGCCCCAGATACGCAGTATTTT.